The entry below gives a single T cell receptor (beta chain) sequence along with its context. Assay: immunoSEQ multiplex PCR; the TCRdb copy retains only in-frame clones and omits some. The table has a few hundred thousand clones, about 87% seen once. The entry originates in a study of blood T cell repertoires in COVID-19. With V trimmed by 6 bases and J by 4 bases, 4 bases remained unmatched. CDR3 size: 13 residues. Per the germline V gene, CDR1 is SEHNR and CDR2 is FQNEAQ (reference sequence). The source material was peripheral blood. This rearrangement joins TRBV7-9 to TRBJ1-2; TRBD1 agrees at 8 bases. This receptor was taken from a woman in her twenties or thirties with COVID-19, enrolled during active disease. Written as DNA, the CDR3 is TGTGCCAGCAGATGGACAGGGCCCTATGGCTACACCTTC. It yields the protein CASRWTGPYGYTF.